These T cell receptor beta chains were read from a single sample in a study of blood T cell repertoires in COVID-19. Profiled with immunoSEQ multiplex PCR; TCRdb holds only in-frame clones, not every one. The table lists approximately 100,000 clones, approximately 91% of them singletons. The sequenced sample consisted of peripheral blood. Source of these receptors: a man aged 50 to 59 with acute or convalescent COVID-19. Both conserved end residues are part of each CDR3. A D gene is named only where the DNA matches it firmly. Expanded clones get a size class; other rows say once, few or many, or leave the size out.

V	J	D	length	size	CDR3	DNA
TRBV10-3	TRBJ1-1	TRBD1	14	-	CATRRTGENTEAFF	TGTGCCACCAGAAGGACAGGAGAGAACACTGAAGCTTTCTTT
TRBV6-6	TRBJ2-7	-	13	-	CASSYRDTYEQYF	TGTGCCAGCAGTTACCGGGACACCTACGAGCAGTACTTC
TRBV6-1	TRBJ1-4	TRBD1	15	few	CASSETGGFSEKLFF	TGTGCCAGCAGTGAAACAGGGGGCTTTAGTGAAAAACTGTTTTTT
TRBV6-4	TRBJ2-4	-	18	-	CASIKTNIGLRAKNIQYF	TGTGCCAGCATTAAGACAAATATCGGTCTGAGAGCCAAAAACATTCAGTACTTC
TRBV18	TRBJ2-2	-	15	-	CASSPLTGRPRELFF	TGTGCCAGCTCACCACTCACAGGTCGGCCCAGGGAGCTGTTTTTT
TRBV6-5	TRBJ1-1	-	13	-	CASPGHPNTEAFF	TGTGCCAGCCCGGGACACCCGAACACTGAAGCTTTCTTT
TRBV7-2	TRBJ1-2	-	14	-	CASSSSQGGYGYTF	TGTGCCAGCAGCTCCTCCCAGGGTGGCTATGGCTACACCTTC
TRBV14	TRBJ1-2	-	16	-	CASSQELGYSNYGYTF	TGTGCCAGCAGCCAAGAACTCGGTTACAGCAACTATGGCTACACCTTC
TRBV7-8	TRBJ1-1	TRBD1	14	-	CASSSGQGHTEAFF	TGTGCCAGCAGCTCGGGACAGGGCCACACTGAAGCTTTCTTT
TRBV18	TRBJ1-4	-	15	-	CASSPIFSYNEKLFF	TGTGCCAGCTCACCAATTTTTAGTTACAATGAAAAACTGTTTTTT
TRBV28	TRBJ2-1	-	14	-	CASSLPERGNEQFF	TGTGCCAGCAGTCTCCCGGAACGGGGCAATGAGCAGTTCTTC
TRBV10-3	TRBJ2-3	TRBD1	13	-	CATGTGSSDTQYF	TGTGCCACCGGGACAGGGAGTTCAGATACGCAGTATTTT
TRBV5-1	TRBJ1-2	-	14	-	CASSFREGDYGYTF	TGCGCCAGCAGCTTTCGGGAGGGGGACTATGGCTACACCTTC
TRBV3-1/TRBV3-2	TRBJ2-2	TRBD2	17	-	CASSQDRSGGALGELFF	TGTGCCAGCAGCCAAGATCGTAGCGGGGGGGCCCTCGGGGAGCTGTTTTTT
TRBV29-1	TRBJ1-2	TRBD1	13	-	CSVEGTGVYGYTF	TGCAGCGTTGAAGGGACAGGGGTCTATGGCTACACCTTC
TRBV6-5	TRBJ1-2	-	14	-	CASRIQGLDYGYTF	TGTGCCAGCAGGATACAGGGCTTAGACTATGGCTACACCTTC
TRBV6-5	TRBJ2-2	-	15	-	CASRRQPSNTGELFF	TGTGCCAGCAGGCGACAGCCCTCGAACACCGGGGAGCTGTTTTTT
TRBV15	TRBJ1-2	-	13	-	CATRWGRSGGYTF	TGTGCCACCAGGTGGGGCAGGTCGGGTGGCTACACCTTC
TRBV4-2	TRBJ1-2	-	16	-	CASSHGALTSSNGYTF	TGTGCCAGCAGCCATGGAGCCCTCACTAGTTCGAATGGCTACACCTTC
TRBV19	TRBJ1-1	-	16	-	CASSTAGGRMNTEAFF	TGTGCCAGTAGTACTGCGGGCGGCAGGATGAACACTGAAGCTTTCTTT
TRBV19	TRBJ2-6	TRBD1	17	-	CASSIGTGISGANVLTF	TGTGCCAGTAGTATCGGGACAGGGATCTCTGGGGCCAACGTCCTGACTTTC
TRBV5-4	TRBJ2-7	-	15	-	CASSLERPRGDEQYF	TGTGCCAGCAGCTTGGAGAGACCGCGGGGAGACGAGCAGTACTTC
TRBV6-5	TRBJ2-7	-	13	-	CASSYMSGREQYF	TGTGCCAGCAGTTACATGTCGGGTAGAGAGCAGTACTTC
TRBV6-1	TRBJ1-3	-	13	few	CASSELGRNTIYF	TGTGCCAGCAGTGAACTGGGGCGAAACACCATATATTTT